What follows are 25 T cell receptor beta chains derived from one specimen sequenced in a study of vaccination and CD4 T cells after COVID-19. Treatment meaning: roughly 10-day PBMC culture with coronavirus spike peptide pools or control peptides (ViraFEST assay). The Oncomine TCR Beta short-read assay was what sequenced the DNA obtained from cultured CD4+ T cells. Each CDR3 protein is one row after TCRdb ran MiXCR on the PCR reads. The table records about 14,000 distinct CDR3 sequences, around 59% of them present only once. These receptors lack a known antigen. Specimen: CD4+ T cells from blood, cultured in vitro. All receptors derive from a human donor who had recovered from COVID-19.

The chain recombines TRBV7-9 with TRBJ2-5, with D unresolved. The CDR3 runs to 14 residues. V was clipped by 10 bases and J by 1 base, with 16 bases between them. Germline V gives CDR1 SEHNR, CDR2 FQNEAQ (reference sequence). CDR3 nucleotide sequence: TGTGCCACCACCCGCGTCCCGGCCCAAGAGACCCAGTACTTC. Protein product: CATTRVPAQETQYF.

The chain links TRBV30 to TRBJ1-2; TRBD1 matches at 7 bases. The CDR3 has 13 amino acids. Germline V lookup: CDR1 GTSNPN, CDR2 SVGIG (reference sequence). V shed 8 bases, J shed 8 bases, and the junction held 14 bases outside the gene matches. The CDR3: CALQGVGSEGYTF. The CDR3 DNA is TGTGCCCTGCAGGGGGTTGGGTCGGAAGGCTACACCTTC.

DNA for the CDR3: TGTGCCAGCAGTGAAGCGGGACCGGGACAGCCCCAGCATTTT. As protein: CASSEAGPGQPQHF. J is TRBJ1-5 and V is TRBV6-1; possibly TRBD1 for D (5 bases). The CDR3 sequence is 14 residues long. Trimming shortened V by 0 bases and J by 7 bases, and 10 bases separated the two germline ends. Looked up from germline, CDR1 is MNHNS and CDR2 is SASEGT.

This clonotype was seen a few times. The chain couples TRBV28 to TRBJ1-1, with D unresolved. Trimming left V 4 bases short and J 5 bases short, with 8 bases between. From germline, CDR1 is MDHEN and CDR2 SYDVKM. The CDR3 is 12 amino acids. CDR3 nucleotides: TGTGCCAGCAGTTCGGGGAAAACTGAAGCTTTCTTT. Protein: CASSSGKTEAFF.

The chain uses TRBV5-1 and TRBJ2-3, with D tentatively TRBD2 (6 bases). Germline loops: CDR1 SGHRS, CDR2 YFSETQ. V lost 3 bases and J 2 bases, leaving 13 bases between the germline ends. CDR3 length equals 15 residues. In nucleotides, the CDR3 is TGCGCCAGCAGCTCGACCGGGACTGTCACAGATACGCAGTATTTT. The encoded protein is CASSSTGTVTDTQYF.

This clonotype was seen more than once but under ten times. This chain uses TRBV6-5 with TRBJ1-1; 9 nucleotides line up with TRBD1. In germline, CDR1 is MNHEY, CDR2 SVGAGI. The CDR3 is 14 amino acids. V lost 2 bases and J lost 3; bases outside the gene matches: 1. The CDR3 region is CASSYGDRDTEAFF. Here the CDR3 DNA reads TGTGCCAGCAGTTACGGGGACAGGGACACTGAAGCTTTCTTT.

V and J are TRBV6-1 and TRBJ2-5; 9 bases fit TRBD1. The ends lost 4 bases at V and 4 bases at J; junction bases unmatched: 10. The CDR3 totals 16 residues. Germline V gene lookup returns CDR1 MNHNS and CDR2 SASEGT. The CDR3 DNA is TGTGCCAGCAGTGCTTCACAGGGGGCCGGCGGAGAGACCCAGTACTTC. As protein: CASSASQGAGGETQYF.

The chain has TRBV6-5 and TRBJ1-1, with D possibly being TRBD1 (5 bases). The CDR3 is 15 residues long. V dropped 3 bases and J dropped 0 bases, with 11 bases sitting between them. The germline CDR1 and CDR2 sequences are MNHEY and SVGAGI. CDR3 residues: CASSYPPGMNTEAFF. As DNA, the CDR3 is TGTGCCAGCAGTTATCCTCCAGGGATGAACACTGAAGCTTTCTTT.

This clonotype was counted a few times. The V gene is TRBV20-1, the J gene TRBJ1-2; D unclear. V was clipped by 3 bases and J by 1 base, with 6 bases between them. Germline V CDR1 and CDR2: DFQATT, SNEGSKA (reference sequence). The CDR3 spans 12 residues. The CDR3 is CSASKVNYGYTF. Here the CDR3 DNA reads TGCAGTGCTAGCAAAGTTAACTATGGCTACACCTTC.

The chain carries TRBV19 and TRBJ1-1, with D unresolved. Germline CDR1 reads LNHDA; CDR2 reads SQIVND (reference sequence). Trimming cost V 2 bases and J 1 base, with 8 bases left between them. The CDR3 loop spans 14 amino acids. The CDR3 DNA is TGTGCCAGTAGTATAACGGGAAAGAACACTGAAGCTTTCTTT. This translates into CASSITGKNTEAFF.

This chain uses TRBV2 with TRBJ1-1, with D possibly TRBD1 on 5 matching bases. The CDR3 is 11 amino acids. V was clipped by 6 bases and J by 7 bases, with 9 bases between them. Germline loops: CDR1 SNHLY, CDR2 FYNNEI. As DNA, the CDR3 is TGTGCCAGCAGGGGCAGGGTTGAAGCTTTCTTT. The encoded protein is CASRGRVEAFF.

In its sample, this clonotype was seen a few times. V gene TRBV24-1 combines with J gene TRBJ2-2; D unclear. The V gene lost 6 bases and the J gene lost 1 base, with 14 bases spanning the gap. Germline lookup yields CDR1 KGHDR and CDR2 SFDVKD. The CDR3 is 16 residues long. This CDR3 reads CATSSASGKNTGELFF. CDR3 DNA: TGTGCCACCAGTTCCGCCTCAGGCAAGAACACCGGGGAGCTGTTTTTT.

The chain has TRBV12-3 or TRBV12-4 and TRBJ1-5; D not certain. Between the trimmed V and J ends, which lost 3 bases and 5 bases, there was a span of 5 bases. This CDR3 spans 12 amino acids. CDR3 residues: CASSFPHQPQHF. As DNA, the CDR3 is TGTGCCAGCAGTTTCCCCCATCAGCCCCAGCATTTT.

The V call is TRBV20-1, the J call TRBJ2-5, with D possibly matching TRBD1 (6 bases). The CDR3 has 15 residues. Trimming took 0 bases from V and 5 from J, leaving 16 bases between them. CDR1 and CDR2 (germline): DFQATT, SNEGSKA (reference sequence). CDR3 protein: CSAREGHGPRETQYF. The CDR3, as DNA: TGCAGTGCTAGAGAGGGACATGGCCCGAGGGAGACCCAGTACTTC.

This clonotype was recorded a few times. V is TRBV2 and J is TRBJ2-7, with a possible D match to TRBD1 (6 bases). The CDR3 has 14 amino acids. Looked up from germline, CDR1 is SNHLY and CDR2 is FYNNEI. V was clipped by 6 bases and J by 5 bases, with 17 bases between them. CDR3 sequence (DNA): TGTGCCAGCAGGCCCGGACAGACGGGCCACGAGCAGTACTTC. Its protein product is CASRPGQTGHEQYF.

The table lists this clonotype with a few counts. The chain has TRBV20-1 and TRBJ1-5, with 7 bases matching TRBD1. CDR1 and CDR2 from the germline V gene are DFQATT and SNEGSKA (reference sequence). The CDR3 runs 14 residues. V shed 0 bases, J shed 4 bases, and the junction held 3 bases outside the gene matches. Written as DNA, the CDR3 is TGCAGTGCTAGAGAAAACAGGGGAAATCAGCCCCAGCATTTT. This codes for CSARENRGNQPQHF.

This clonotype occurred once. This rearrangement joins TRBV20-1 to TRBJ2-5; 10 bases match TRBD2. The CDR3 is 15 residues long. V shed 6 bases and J 9 bases; nucleotides not matched to a gene: 16. Germline assignment: CDR1 DFQATT and CDR2 SNEGSKA (reference sequence). CDR3 nucleotide sequence: TGCAGTGCCAAGAAGCCAGGGCTAGCGGGAGCCCCCCAGTACTTC. As protein: CSAKKPGLAGAPQYF.

This chain joins TRBV11-2 and TRBJ1-6; 7 bases agree with TRBD1. The CDR3 runs to 15 residues. V trimming: 4 bases; J trimming: 10 bases; junction bases outside the gene matches: 10. Germline CDR1 is SGHAT and CDR2 is FQNNGV. Here the CDR3 DNA reads TGTGCCAGCAGCTCCCTACAGGGGTTATCATCACCCCTCCACTTT. Its protein product is CASSSLQGLSSPLHF.

This chain uses TRBV6-1 with TRBJ2-7; TRBD2 matches 10 bases. The CDR3 extends over 18 amino acids. The V gene end was trimmed by 6 bases and the J gene end by 4 bases; junction bases not matched to a gene: 18. In germline, CDR1 is MNHNS, CDR2 SASEGT. The CDR3 here is CASRTGAAWTSGYYEQYF. The CDR3 region has the DNA TGTGCCAGCAGGACAGGGGCCGCGTGGACTAGCGGCTATTACGAGCAGTACTTC.

This clonotype was seen only a few times. This chain joins TRBV20-1 and TRBJ1-4; no clear D gene. Deletions cut 0 bases from V and 5 bases from J, with 7 bases between. The CDR3 is made up of 13 amino acids. Germline CDR1 DFQATT, CDR2 SNEGSKA (reference sequence). The chain's CDR3 is CSAREARNEKLFF. For the CDR3, the DNA is TGCAGTGCTAGAGAAGCAAGAAATGAAAAACTGTTTTTT.

This chain connects TRBV11-2 to TRBJ2-5; D is perhaps TRBD1 (6 bases). Per the germline V gene, CDR1 is SGHAT and CDR2 is FQNNGV. Trimming took 1 base from V and 1 from J, leaving 13 bases between them. This CDR3 spans 16 amino acids. DNA for the CDR3: TGTGCCAGCAGCTTAGGAGGGACGGACAGCCAAGAGACCCAGTACTTC. Protein: CASSLGGTDSQETQYF. Using reference TRBV11-2 and TRBJ2-5 for the parts outside the CDR3, the full variable domain is EAGVAQSPRYKIIEKRQSVAFWCNPISGHATLYWYQQILGQGPKLLIQFQNNGVVDDSQLPKDRFSAERLKGVDSTLKIQPAKLEDSAVYLCASSLGGTDSQETQYFGPGTRLLVL.

This clonotype was seen a few times. The J gene is TRBJ2-5, the V gene TRBV6-1, with D uncertain. V lost 6 bases, J lost 7 bases, and 12 bases lay in between. The CDR3 sequence is 12 residues long. Germline V lookup: CDR1 MNHNS, CDR2 SASEGT. The CDR3 nucleotides read TGTGCCAGCAGCCGAGCTTCAGGGACCCAGTACTTC. It yields the protein CASSRASGTQYF.

The chain uses TRBV20-1 and TRBJ2-1, with D perhaps matching TRBD1 or TRBD2 (5 bases each). The germline V and J ends were trimmed by 6 bases and 0 bases, with 24 bases remaining between them. The length of the CDR3 is 18 residues. Germline V gene sequence: CDR1 DFQATT, CDR2 SNEGSKA (reference sequence). The CDR3 loop is CSAIGAFQRHYSYNEQFF. In DNA form, the CDR3 reads TGCAGTGCCATCGGGGCATTCCAGCGGCACTACTCCTACAATGAGCAGTTCTTC.

This rearrangement joins TRBV6-5 to TRBJ2-1; D remains ambiguous. Germline-derived CDR1 and CDR2 are MNHEY and SVGAGI. Between the trimmed V and J ends, which lost 0 bases and 0 bases, there was a span of 6 bases. CDR3 length: 15 amino acids. CDR3 residues: CASSYSWSSYNEQFF. Here the CDR3 DNA reads TGTGCCAGCAGTTACTCCTGGAGCTCCTACAATGAGCAGTTCTTC.

This clonotype is judged medium-sized (0.01 to 0.1%). The chain uses TRBV24-1 and TRBJ1-2; 12 nucleotides align to TRBD1. This CDR3 region has 15 residues. The germline V gene has CDR1 KGHDR and CDR2 SFDVKD. CDR3 nucleotides: TGTGCACGCTGCATCCGGGGACAGGGGGCGCCCGGCTACACCTTC. It is translated as CARCIRGQGAPGYTF.